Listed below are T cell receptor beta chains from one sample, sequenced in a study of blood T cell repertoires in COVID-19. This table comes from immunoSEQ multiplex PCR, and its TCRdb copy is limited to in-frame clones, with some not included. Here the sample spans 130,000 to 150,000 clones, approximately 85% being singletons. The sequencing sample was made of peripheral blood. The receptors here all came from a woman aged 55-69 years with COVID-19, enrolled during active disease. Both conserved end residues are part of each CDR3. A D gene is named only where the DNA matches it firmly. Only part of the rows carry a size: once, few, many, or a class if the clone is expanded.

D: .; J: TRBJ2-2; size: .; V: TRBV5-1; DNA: TGCGCCAGCAGTTGGTCCCCGGGGGCCGGGGAGCTGTTTTTT; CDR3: CASSWSPGAGELFF
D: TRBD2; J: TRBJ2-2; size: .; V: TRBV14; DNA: TGTGCCAGCAGCCAGGGGGGGGACACCGGGGAGCTGTTTTTT; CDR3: CASSQGGDTGELFF
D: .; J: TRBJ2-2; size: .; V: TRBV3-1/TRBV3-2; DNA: TGTGCCAGCAGCCCCCCGTACGGGAGCGGGGAGCTGTTTTTT; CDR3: CASSPPYGSGELFF
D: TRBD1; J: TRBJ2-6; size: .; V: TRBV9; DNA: TGTGCCAGCAGCGTAATGAGGACAGGGGTTTCTGGGGCCAACGTCCTGACTTTC; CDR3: CASSVMRTGVSGANVLTF
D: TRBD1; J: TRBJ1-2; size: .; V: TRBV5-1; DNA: TGCGCCAGCAGCTTGGGTTCTGCGACAGGGTCTAATGGCTACACCTTC; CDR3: CASSLGSATGSNGYTF
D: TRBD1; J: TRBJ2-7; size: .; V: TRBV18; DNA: TGTGCCAGCTCCGACAGGGGGCGATACGAGCAGTACTTC; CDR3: CASSDRGRYEQYF
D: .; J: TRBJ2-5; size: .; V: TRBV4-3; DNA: TGCGCCAGCAGCCAAGCCCCTAGGGAGACCCAGTACTTC; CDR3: CASSQAPRETQYF
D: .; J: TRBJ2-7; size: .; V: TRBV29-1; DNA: TGCAGCGTTCAGGATATCTCTCAGAGCTCCTACGAGCAGTACTTC; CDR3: CSVQDISQSSYEQYF
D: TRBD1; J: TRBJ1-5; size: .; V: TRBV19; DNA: TGTGCCAGTAGTCTGATGACAGGGGCCCTCAATCAGCCCCAGCATTTT; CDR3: CASSLMTGALNQPQHF
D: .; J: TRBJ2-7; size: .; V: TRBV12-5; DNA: TGTGCTAGTGGTTTGGTACTCTACGAGCAGTACTTC; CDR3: CASGLVLYEQYF
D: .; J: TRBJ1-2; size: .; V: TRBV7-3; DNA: TGTGCCAGCAGCTCAGGGGCTAACTATGGCTACACCTTC; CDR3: CASSSGANYGYTF
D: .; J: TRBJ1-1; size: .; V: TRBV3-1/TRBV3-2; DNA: TGTGCCAGCAGCCCGAAACCGACAGTTCGTACGGAAGCTTTCTTT; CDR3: CASSPKPTVRTEAFF
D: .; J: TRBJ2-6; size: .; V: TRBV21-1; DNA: TGTGCCAGCAGCAACCCGGGACAGTCCTCGATAGGGGCCAACGTCCTGACTTTC; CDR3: CASSNPGQSSIGANVLTF
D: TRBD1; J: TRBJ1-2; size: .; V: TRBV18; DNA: TGTGCCAGCTCACCATCGGCCGGACAGGGGGCCTTTAACTATGGCTACACCTTC; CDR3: CASSPSAGQGAFNYGYTF
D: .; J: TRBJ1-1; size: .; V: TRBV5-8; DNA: TGTGCCAGCAGCCAGAACGGGGACACTGAAGCTTTCTTT; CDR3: CASSQNGDTEAFF
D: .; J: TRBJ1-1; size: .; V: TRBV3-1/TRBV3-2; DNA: TGTGCCAGCAGCCAAGAAGGGGGCACTGAAGCTTTCTTT; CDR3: CASSQEGGTEAFF
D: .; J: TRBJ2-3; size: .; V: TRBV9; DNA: TGTGCCAGCAGCCCCCAGACAGGACGCACAGATACGCAGTATTTT; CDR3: CASSPQTGRTDTQYF
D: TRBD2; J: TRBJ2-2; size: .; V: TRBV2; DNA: TGCGGCGGGGGGCGATTTGGCACCGGGGAGCTGTTTTTT; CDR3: CGGGRFGTGELFF
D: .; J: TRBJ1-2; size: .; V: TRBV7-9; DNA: TGTGCCAGCAGCGCCATACCCAGGGCAGTGGGAGGTTGGAAAGGCTACACCTTC; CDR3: CASSAIPRAVGGWKGYTF
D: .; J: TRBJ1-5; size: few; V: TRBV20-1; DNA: TGCAGTGCTAGTGGCCTGCAGGTCGGCGGGTACAATCAGCCCCAGCATTTT; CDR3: CSASGLQVGGYNQPQHF
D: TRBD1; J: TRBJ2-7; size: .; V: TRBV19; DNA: TGTGCCAGTAGTATAATGGGGGACAGGGCCTACGAGCAGTACTTC; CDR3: CASSIMGDRAYEQYF
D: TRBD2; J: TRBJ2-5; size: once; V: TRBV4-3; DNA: TGCGCCAGCAGCCAGGACTCCGGGACTAGGGGCCAGACCCAGTACTTC; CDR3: CASSQDSGTRGQTQYF
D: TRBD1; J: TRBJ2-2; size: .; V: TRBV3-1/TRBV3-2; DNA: TGTGCCAGCAGAGAAGACTCCGGGACAGGGGGCACCGGGGAGCTGTTTTTT; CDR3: CASREDSGTGGTGELFF
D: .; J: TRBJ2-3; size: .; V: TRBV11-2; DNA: TGTGCCAGCAACTCTCGGGGGTACCGAACTAGCACAGATACGCAGTATTTT; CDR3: CASNSRGYRTSTDTQYF
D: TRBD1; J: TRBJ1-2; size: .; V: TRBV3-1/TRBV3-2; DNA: TGTGCCAGCAGCTACTCAACGGGACAGGGGAGTGGGGGCTACACCTTC; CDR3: CASSYSTGQGSGGYTF
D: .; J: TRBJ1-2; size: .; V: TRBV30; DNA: TGTGCCGGCCGACCCCCAGGGATCGGCTATGGCTACACCTTC; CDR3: CAGRPPGIGYGYTF
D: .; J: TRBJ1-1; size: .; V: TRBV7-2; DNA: TGTGCCAGCAGCATTCAGGGGAACACTGAAGCTTTCTTT; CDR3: CASSIQGNTEAFF
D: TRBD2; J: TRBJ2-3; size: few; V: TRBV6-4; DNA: TGTGCCAGCACCTTGTGCGAGCGGGAACCCACAGATACGCAGTATTTT; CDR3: CASTLCEREPTDTQYF
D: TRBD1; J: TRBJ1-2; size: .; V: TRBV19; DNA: TGTGCCACCCGAAGACTCGACAGGGGGAAGACAGACTATGGCTACACCTTC; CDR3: CATRRLDRGKTDYGYTF
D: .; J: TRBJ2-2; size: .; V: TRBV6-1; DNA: TGTGCCAGCAGTGAACTGGCGGCAAACACCGGGGAGCTGTTTTTT; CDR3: CASSELAANTGELFF
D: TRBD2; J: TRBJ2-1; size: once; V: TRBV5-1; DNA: TGCGCCAGCAGCTTGAAGGAACTAGCGGGGTTGGATGAGCAGTTCTTC; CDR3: CASSLKELAGLDEQFF
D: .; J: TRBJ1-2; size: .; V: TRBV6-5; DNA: TGTGCCAGCAGTTCAGATCCAGGGCCATCCTATGGCTACACCTTC; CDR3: CASSSDPGPSYGYTF
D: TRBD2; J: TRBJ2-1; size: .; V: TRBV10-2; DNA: TGCGCCAGCAGTGATAAGAGGACTAGCATCAGTGAGCAGTTCTTC; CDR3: CASSDKRTSISEQFF
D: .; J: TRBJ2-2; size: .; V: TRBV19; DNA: TGTGCCAGTAGTTTCTCCCCCGGGACACCGAGAAGAGGGGCCGGGGAGCTGTTTTTT; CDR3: CASSFSPGTPRRGAGELFF
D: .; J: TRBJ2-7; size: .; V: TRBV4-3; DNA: TGCGCCAGCAGCCAAGGGGTTGGGCGGGGAGATAACGAGCAGTACTTC; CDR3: CASSQGVGRGDNEQYF
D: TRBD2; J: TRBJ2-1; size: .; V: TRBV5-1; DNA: TGCGCCAGCAGCCTAGCGGGGGCCTTTGAGAATGAGCAGTTCTTC; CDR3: CASSLAGAFENEQFF
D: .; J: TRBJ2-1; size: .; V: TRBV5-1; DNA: TGCGCCAGCAAAATCCTATTCACGGGGGATCTATACAATGAGCAGTTCTTC; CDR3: CASKILFTGDLYNEQFF
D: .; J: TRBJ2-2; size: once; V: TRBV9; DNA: TGTGCCAGCAGCGTAGACCCAGGGCCAAACACCGGGGAGCTGTTTTTT; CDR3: CASSVDPGPNTGELFF
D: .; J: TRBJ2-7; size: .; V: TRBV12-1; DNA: TGTGCCAGCCCCCCCGGGACAGGGCGCAGCGAGCAGTACTTC; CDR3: CASPPGTGRSEQYF
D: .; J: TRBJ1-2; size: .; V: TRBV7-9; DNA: TGTGCCAGCAGCCCTCCTACAGGGAACTATGGCTACACCTTC; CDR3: CASSPPTGNYGYTF
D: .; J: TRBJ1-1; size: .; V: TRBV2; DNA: TGTGCCAGCAGTGACAGGCCGAACACTGAAGCTTTCTTT; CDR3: CASSDRPNTEAFF
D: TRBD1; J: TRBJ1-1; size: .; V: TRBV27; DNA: TGTGCCAGCAATTCTCAGGGGGCGAGAGCTTTCTTT; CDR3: CASNSQGARAFF